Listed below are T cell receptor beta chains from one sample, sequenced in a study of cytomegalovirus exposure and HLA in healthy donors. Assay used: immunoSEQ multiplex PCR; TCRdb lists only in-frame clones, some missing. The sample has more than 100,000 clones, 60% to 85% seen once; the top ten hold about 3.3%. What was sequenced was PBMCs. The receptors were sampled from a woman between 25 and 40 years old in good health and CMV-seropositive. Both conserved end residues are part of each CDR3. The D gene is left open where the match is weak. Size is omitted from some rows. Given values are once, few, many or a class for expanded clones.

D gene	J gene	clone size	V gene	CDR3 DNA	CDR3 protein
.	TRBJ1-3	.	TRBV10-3	TGTGCCATCAGTGAGTCGGCAGAGAGGGGAAACACCATATATTTT	CAISESAERGNTIYF
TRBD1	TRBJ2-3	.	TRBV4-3	TGCGCCAGCAGCCAAGATGCAAGGACAGGGGCCCCCACAGATACGCAGTATTTT	CASSQDARTGAPTDTQYF
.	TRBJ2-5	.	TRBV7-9	TGTGCCAGCAGCTTAGATTTGGGCAGTCAAGAGACCCAGTACTTC	CASSLDLGSQETQYF
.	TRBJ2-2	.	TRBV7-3	TGTGCCAGCAGCCGAAACCCTAGTGTCGGGGAGCTGTTTTTT	CASSRNPSVGELFF
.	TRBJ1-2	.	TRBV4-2	TGTGCCAGCAGCCATGGGAGGGGGTCCCGATATGGCTACACCTTC	CASSHGRGSRYGYTF
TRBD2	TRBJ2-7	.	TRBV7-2	TGTGCCAGCAGCTTTGCCCGGGGAGGGGCAGACGAGCAGTACTTC	CASSFARGGADEQYF
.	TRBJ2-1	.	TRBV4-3	TGCGCCAGCAGCCAAGATGGGCTGGACTACAATGAGCAGTTCTTC	CASSQDGLDYNEQFF
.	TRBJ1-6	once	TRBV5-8	TGTGCCAGTACCCCGGGCTATAATTCACCCCTCCACTTT	CASTPGYNSPLHF
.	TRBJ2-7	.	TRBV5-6	TGTGCCAGCAGCTTGACTGAATACGAGCAGTACTTC	CASSLTEYEQYF
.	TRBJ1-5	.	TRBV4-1	TGCGCCAGCAGCCAAGTAACAACAGGCGGTCAGCCCCAGCATTTT	CASSQVTTGGQPQHF
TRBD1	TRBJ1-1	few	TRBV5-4	TGTGCCAGCAGCTTAGTCGACAGGGAAAACACTGAAGCTTTCTTT	CASSLVDRENTEAFF